This T cell receptor (beta chain) was captured by sequencing in a study of blood T cell repertoires in COVID-19 (dated by TCRdb to about 2020). About the study as a whole: Collaborator samples came from the United States, Italy and Spain and covered acute and convalescent phases of COVID-19. Subjects who had been exposed to COVID-19, were actively infected with it, or had recovered from it provided the deeply sampled blood TCRbeta repertoires that made up the dataset. The repertoires were made available in a free public database intended to serve as a resource for research on the immune response to SARS-CoV-2. Samples came from the ongoing ImmuneRACE study (first 160 participants) plus 1,254 subjects from 6 global collaborators. Where available, HLA class I and class II types were taken from metadata supplied by the sample provider and were not determined by assay-based typing. A de-identified subject ID, COVID-19 status, age in years and sex were almost always included in the sample metadata. The material from the prospective study consisted of cDNA or gDNA derived from T cells, B-cell-depleted T cells, or PBMCs.

TCRbeta CDR3 regions were amplified from genomic DNA by means of the immunoSEQ Assay, a bias-controlled multiplex PCR. The paper's data handling went like this. The number of nucleated cells in each sample was estimated by amplification of reference gene primers within the assay. To quantify the absolute abundance of each unique TCRbeta CDR3 rearrangement, sequence reads were collapsed and filtered. For each sample, productive Simpson clonality was calculated as the square root of Simpson's diversity index across productive rearrangements. TCRdb took over this immuneACCESS table, retaining in-frame rearrangements with V and J assigned. Such tables are incomplete; in checked studies, under half of the missing clones stem from an unresolved V gene, and the remainder is unexplained. V and J calls plus clone size are reproduced from that table; the DNA served to infer D and trimming. The sample data list 200,000 to 250,000 clones, and approximately 86% of these were observed just once. The biggest ten clones account for under 9% of the sample.

Overall study outcomes, separate from this receptor: Clinical and demographic metadata were provided uncurated, with the amount varying by source and participant.

The table lists this clone with a few counts. Its target antigen remains unknown. No qualities accompany the bases; no much larger clone lies one base away. The collaborating institutions used their own protocols to collect whole blood in K2EDTA tubes. Collaborator samples were shipped for TCRbeta analysis as frozen whole blood, isolated PBMCs, or DNA extracted from either sample type. The trim is 10 bases for V and 1 base for J, with a gap of 11 bases between the germline ends. From cysteine to phenylalanine, the CDR3 is 14 amino acids long. The kept DNA is CDR3 alone, 42 bases in frame from the first base. Looking up the germline V gene yields CDR1 MNHEY and CDR2 SVGAGI.

The sequence joins TRBV6-5 to TRBJ1-6, with TRBD1 perhaps the D gene, on 5 matching bases. The specimen sequenced was peripheral blood. This receptor was taken from a woman in her seventies with active or convalescent COVID-19. The bases are TGTGCCACGGGACTTAATTCCTATAATTCACCCCTCCACTTT. Its coded protein is CATGLNSYNSPLHF.